Sequencing of this T cell receptor (beta chain) was carried out in a study of T-cell reconstitution after alpha-beta-depleted transplantation in children. The TCRbeta library was prepared with unique molecular identifiers. Via MiXCR, TCRdb re-called the PCR reads, giving one row per CDR3 protein. The top ten hold less than 6.5% of the sample, which has approximately 490,000 distinct CDR3 sequences, around 13% seen once. This clonotype was seen a few times. The sequence was obtained from a human donor who donated a stem cell graft to a child with combined immunodeficiency. The sequences come from PBMCs from the stem cell graft donor, collected from the stem cell graft.

The CDR3 coding sequence is TGCGCCAGCAGCTTGGTTATAGTCCGCCCTAGCACAGATACGCAGTATTTT. It is translated as CASSLVIVRPSTDTQYF. The chain carries TRBV5-1 and TRBJ2-3, with D hard to call. V was pared by 0 bases and J by 0 bases, with 14 bases between. CDR3 size: 17 residues. Germline V gene sequence: CDR1 SGHRS, CDR2 YFSETQ.